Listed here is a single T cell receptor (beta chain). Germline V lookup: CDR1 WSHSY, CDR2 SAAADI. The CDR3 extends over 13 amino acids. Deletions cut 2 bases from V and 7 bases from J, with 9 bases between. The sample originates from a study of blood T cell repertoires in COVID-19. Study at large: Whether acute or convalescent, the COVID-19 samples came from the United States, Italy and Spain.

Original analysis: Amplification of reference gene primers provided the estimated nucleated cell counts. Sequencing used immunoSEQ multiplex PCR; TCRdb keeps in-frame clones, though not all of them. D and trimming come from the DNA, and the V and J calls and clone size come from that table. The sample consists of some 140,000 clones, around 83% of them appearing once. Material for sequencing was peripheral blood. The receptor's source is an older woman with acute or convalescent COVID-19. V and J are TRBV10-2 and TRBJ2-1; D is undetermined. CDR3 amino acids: CASSEGQFNEQFF. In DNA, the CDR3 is TGCGCCAGCAGTGAGGGGCAGTTTAATGAGCAGTTCTTC.